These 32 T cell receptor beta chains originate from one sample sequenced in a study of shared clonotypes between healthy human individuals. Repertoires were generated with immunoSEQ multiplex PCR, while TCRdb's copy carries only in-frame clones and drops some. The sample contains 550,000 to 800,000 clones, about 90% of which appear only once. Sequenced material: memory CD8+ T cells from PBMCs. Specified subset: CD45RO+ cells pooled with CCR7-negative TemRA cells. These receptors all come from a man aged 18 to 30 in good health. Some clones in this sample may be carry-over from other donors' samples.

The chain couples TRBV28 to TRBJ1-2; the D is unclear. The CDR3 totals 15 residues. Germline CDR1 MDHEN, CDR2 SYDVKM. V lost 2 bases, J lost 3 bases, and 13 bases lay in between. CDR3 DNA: TGTGCCAGCAGTTTAGCCCCCCCGGATTACTATGGCTACACCTTC. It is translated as CASSLAPPDYYGYTF.

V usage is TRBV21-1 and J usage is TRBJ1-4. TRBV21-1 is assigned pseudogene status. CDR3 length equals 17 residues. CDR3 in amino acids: CASSKPLGGTANEKLFF. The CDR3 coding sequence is TGTGCCAGCAGCAAACCCTTGGGGGGTACAGCTAATGAAAAACTGTTTTTT.

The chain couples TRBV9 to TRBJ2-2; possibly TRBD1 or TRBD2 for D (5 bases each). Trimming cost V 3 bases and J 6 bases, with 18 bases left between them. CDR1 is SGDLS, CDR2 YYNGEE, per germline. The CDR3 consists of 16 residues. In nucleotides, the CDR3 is TGTGCCAGCAGCGCGGGGACCGTCGAAAGTTCCGGGGAGCTGTTTTTT. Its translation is CASSAGTVESSGELFF.

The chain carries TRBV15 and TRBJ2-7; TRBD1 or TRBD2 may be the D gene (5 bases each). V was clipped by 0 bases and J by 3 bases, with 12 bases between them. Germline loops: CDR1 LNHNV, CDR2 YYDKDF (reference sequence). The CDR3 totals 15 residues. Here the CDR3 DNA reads TGTGCCACCAGCAGAGATTGGGACGGAAACTACGAGCAGTACTTC. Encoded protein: CATSRDWDGNYEQYF. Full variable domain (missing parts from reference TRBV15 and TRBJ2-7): DAMVIQNPRYQVTQFGKPVTLSCSQTLNHNVMYWYQQKSSQAPKLLFHYYDKDFNNEADTPDNFQSRRPNTSFCFLDIRSPGLGDTAMYLCATSRDWDGNYEQYFGPGTRLTVT.

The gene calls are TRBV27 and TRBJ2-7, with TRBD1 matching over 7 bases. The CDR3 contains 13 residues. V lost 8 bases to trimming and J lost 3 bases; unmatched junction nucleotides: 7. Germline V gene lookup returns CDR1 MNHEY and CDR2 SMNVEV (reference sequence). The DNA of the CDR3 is TGTGCCAGCGGAGGCCGGGACAGCTACGAGCAGTACTTC. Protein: CASGGRDSYEQYF.

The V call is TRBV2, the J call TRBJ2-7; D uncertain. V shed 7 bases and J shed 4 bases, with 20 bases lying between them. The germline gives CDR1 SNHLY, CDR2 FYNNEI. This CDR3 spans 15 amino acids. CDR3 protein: CASTPPLHGLYEQYF. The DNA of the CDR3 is TGTGCCAGCACTCCCCCTCTCCACGGGCTTTACGAGCAGTACTTC.

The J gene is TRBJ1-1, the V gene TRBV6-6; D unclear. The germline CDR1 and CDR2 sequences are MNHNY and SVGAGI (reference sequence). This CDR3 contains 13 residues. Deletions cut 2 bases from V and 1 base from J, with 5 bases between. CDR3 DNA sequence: TGTGCCAGCAGTTACGTCTCGAACACTGAAGCTTTCTTT. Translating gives CASSYVSNTEAFF.

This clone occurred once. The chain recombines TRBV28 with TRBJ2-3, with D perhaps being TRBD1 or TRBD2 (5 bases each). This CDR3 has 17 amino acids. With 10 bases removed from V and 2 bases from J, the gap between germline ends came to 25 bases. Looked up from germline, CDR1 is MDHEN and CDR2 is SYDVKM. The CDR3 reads CATSQANDGGSTDTQYF. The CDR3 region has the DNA TGTGCCACCTCGCAGGCGAATGATGGGGGATCCACAGATACGCAGTATTTT.

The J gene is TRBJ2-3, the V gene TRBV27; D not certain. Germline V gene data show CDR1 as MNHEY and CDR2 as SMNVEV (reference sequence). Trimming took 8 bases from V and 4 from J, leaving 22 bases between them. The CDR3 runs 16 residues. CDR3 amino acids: CASYSSVSMGPDTQYF. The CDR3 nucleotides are TGTGCCAGCTATTCCTCGGTCTCAATGGGCCCAGATACGCAGTATTTT.

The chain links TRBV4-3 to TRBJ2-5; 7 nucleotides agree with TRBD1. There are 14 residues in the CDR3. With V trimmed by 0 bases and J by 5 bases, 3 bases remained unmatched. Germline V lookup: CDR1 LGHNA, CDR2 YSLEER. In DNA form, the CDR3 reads TGCGCCAGCAGCCAAGATCGACAGGGCGAGACCCAGTACTTC. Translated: CASSQDRQGETQYF.

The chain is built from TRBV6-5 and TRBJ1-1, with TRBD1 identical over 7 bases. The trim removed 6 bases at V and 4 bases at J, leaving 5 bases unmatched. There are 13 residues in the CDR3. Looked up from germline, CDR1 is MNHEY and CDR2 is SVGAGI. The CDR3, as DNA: TGTGCCAGCAGACCATACAGGGGCACTGAAGCTTTCTTT. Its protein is CASRPYRGTEAFF.

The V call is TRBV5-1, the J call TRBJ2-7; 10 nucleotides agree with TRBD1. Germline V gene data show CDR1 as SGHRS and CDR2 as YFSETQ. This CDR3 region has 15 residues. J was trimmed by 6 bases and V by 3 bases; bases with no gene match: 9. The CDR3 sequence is CASSSPATGGIEQYF. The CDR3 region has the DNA TGCGCCAGCAGCTCCCCCGCGACAGGGGGCATCGAGCAGTACTTC.

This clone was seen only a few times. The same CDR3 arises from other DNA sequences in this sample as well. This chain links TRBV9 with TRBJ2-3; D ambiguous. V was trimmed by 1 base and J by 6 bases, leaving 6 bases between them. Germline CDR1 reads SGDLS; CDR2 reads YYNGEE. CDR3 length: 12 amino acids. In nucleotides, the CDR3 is TGTGCCAGCAGCGTAAACCAGGATACGCAGTATTTT. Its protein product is CASSVNQDTQYF.

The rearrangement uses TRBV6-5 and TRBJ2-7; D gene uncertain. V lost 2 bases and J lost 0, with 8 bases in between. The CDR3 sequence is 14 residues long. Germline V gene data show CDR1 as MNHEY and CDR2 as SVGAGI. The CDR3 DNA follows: TGTGCCAGCAGTTACAAGGGTCTCTCCTACGAGCAGTACTTC. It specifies CASSYKGLSYEQYF.

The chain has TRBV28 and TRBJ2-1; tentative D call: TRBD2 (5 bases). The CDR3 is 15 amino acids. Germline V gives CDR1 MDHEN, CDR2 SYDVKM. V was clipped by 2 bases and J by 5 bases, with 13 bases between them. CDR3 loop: CASSLGSLSDNEQFF. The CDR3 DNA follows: TGTGCCAGCAGTTTAGGGAGTCTATCAGACAATGAGCAGTTCTTC.

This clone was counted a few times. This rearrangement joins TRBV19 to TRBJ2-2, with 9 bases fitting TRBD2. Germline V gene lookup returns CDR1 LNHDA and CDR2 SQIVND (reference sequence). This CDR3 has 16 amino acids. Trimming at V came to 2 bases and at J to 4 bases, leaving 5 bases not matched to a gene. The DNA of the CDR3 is TGTGCCAGTAGTATATCTAGCGGGATAGCCACCGGGGAGCTGTTTTTT. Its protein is CASSISSGIATGELFF.

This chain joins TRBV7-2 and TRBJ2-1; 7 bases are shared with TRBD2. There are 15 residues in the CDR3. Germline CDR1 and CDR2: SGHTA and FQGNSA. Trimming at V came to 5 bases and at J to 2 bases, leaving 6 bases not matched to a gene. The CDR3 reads CASSPPGGPYNEQFF. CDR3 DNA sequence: TGTGCCAGCAGCCCCCCGGGAGGCCCCTACAATGAGCAGTTCTTC.

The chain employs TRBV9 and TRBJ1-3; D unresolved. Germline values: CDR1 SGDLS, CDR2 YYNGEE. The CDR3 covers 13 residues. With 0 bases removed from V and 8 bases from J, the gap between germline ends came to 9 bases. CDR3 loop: CASSVGGPDTIYF. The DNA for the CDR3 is TGTGCCAGCAGCGTAGGAGGGCCGGACACCATATATTTT.

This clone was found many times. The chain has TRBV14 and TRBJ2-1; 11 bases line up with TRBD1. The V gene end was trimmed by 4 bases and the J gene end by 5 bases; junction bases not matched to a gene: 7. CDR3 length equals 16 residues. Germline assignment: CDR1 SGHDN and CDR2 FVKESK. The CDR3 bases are TGTGCCAGCAGCCGAATCCCGGGACAGGGGGACAATGAGCAGTTCTTC. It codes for CASSRIPGQGDNEQFF.

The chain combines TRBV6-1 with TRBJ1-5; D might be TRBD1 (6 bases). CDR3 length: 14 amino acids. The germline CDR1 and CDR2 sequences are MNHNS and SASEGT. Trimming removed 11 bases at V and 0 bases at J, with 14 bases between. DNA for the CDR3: TGTGCCGCGGGGTGGGGGCATAGCAATCAGCCCCAGCATTTT. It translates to CAAGWGHSNQPQHF.

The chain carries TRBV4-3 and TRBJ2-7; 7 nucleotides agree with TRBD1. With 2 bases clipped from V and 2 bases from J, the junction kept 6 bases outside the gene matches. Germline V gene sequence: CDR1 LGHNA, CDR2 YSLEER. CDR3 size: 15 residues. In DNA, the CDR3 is TGCGCCAGCAGCCAAAACCGGGACAGCACCTACGAGCAGTACTTC. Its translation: CASSQNRDSTYEQYF.

The chain's CDR3 is CASSPSGEQFF. CDR3 DNA sequence: TGTGCCAGCAGCCCGAGCGGGGAGCAGTTCTTC. V gene TRBV7-8 combines with J gene TRBJ2-1, with a weak D call TRBD2 (6 bases). This CDR3 comprises 11 residues. The V gene's germline CDR1 is SGHVS and CDR2 FQNEAQ. Trimming cost V 5 bases and J 10 bases, with 9 bases left between them.

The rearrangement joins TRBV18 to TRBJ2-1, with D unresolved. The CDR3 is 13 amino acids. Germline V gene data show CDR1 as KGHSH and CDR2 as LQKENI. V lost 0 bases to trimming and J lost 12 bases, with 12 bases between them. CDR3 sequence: CASSPPSGSRQFF. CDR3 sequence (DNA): TGTGCCAGCTCACCACCATCCGGGTCACGGCAGTTCTTC.

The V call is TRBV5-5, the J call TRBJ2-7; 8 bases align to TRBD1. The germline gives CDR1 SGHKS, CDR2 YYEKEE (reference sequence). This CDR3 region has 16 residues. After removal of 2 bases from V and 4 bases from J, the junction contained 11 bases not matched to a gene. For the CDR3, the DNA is TGTGCCAGCAGCTTAACCGACCGGGACAGGCGGTACGAGCAGTACTTC. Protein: CASSLTDRDRRYEQYF.

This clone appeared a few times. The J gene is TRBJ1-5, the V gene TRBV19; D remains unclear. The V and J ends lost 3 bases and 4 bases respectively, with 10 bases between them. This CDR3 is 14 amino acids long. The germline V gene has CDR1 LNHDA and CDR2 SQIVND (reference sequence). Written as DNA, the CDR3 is TGTGCCAGTAGTATCTTGGCCCTAAATCAGCCCCAGCATTTT. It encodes CASSILALNQPQHF.

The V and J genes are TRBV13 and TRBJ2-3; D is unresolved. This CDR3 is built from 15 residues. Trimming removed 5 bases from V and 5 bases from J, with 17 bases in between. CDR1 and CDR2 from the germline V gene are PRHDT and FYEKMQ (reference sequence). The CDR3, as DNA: TGTGCCAGCAGCCTACCCGAATCTACTGGAGATACGCAGTATTTT. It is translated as CASSLPESTGDTQYF.

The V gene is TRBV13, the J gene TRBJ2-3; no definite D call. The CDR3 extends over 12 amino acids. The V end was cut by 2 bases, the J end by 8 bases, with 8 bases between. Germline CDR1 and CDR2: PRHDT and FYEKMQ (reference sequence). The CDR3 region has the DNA TGTGCCAGCAGCTTACATGGAACTACGCAGTATTTT. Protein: CASSLHGTTQYF.

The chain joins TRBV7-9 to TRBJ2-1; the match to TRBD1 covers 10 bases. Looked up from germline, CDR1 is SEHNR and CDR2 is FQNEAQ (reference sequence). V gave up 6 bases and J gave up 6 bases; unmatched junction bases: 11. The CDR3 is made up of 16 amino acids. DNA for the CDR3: TGTGCCAGCAGAGGGGCCCGGACAGGGGGGTTCAATGAGCAGTTCTTC. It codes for CASRGARTGGFNEQFF. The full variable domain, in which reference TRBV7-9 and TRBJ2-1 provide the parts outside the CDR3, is DTGVSQNPRHKITKRGQNVTFRCDPISEHNRLYWYRQTLGQGPEFLTYFQNEAQLEKSRLLSDRFSAERPKGSFSTLEIQRTEQGDSAMYLCASRGARTGGFNEQFFGPGTRLTVL.

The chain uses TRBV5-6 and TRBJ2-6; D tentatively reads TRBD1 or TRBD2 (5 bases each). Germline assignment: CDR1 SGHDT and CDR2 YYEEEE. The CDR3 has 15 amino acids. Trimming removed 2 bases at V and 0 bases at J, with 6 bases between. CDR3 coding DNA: TGTGCCAGCAGCTTTGGGACCTCTGGGGCCAACGTCCTGACTTTC. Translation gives CASSFGTSGANVLTF. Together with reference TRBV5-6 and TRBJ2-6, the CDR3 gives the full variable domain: DAGVTQSPTHLIKTRGQQVTLRCSPKSGHDTVSWYQQALGQGPQFIFQYYEEEERQRGNFPDRFSGHQFPNYSSELNVNALLLGDSALYLCASSFGTSGANVLTFGAGSRLTVL.

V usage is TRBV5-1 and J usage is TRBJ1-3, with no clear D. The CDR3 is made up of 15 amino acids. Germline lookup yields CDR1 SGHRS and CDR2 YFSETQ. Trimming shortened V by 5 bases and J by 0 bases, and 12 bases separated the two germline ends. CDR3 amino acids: CASSPDLLSGNTIYF. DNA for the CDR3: TGCGCCAGCAGTCCGGACCTACTCTCTGGAAACACCATATATTTT.

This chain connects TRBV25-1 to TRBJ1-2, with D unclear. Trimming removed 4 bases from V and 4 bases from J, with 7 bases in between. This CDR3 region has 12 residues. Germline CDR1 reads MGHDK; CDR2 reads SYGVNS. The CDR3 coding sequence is TGTGCCAGCAGTGCGCCCGTCTATGGCTACACCTTC. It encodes CASSAPVYGYTF.

This CDR3 reads CASSSGDVGTQYF. The DNA for the CDR3 is TGTGCCAGCAGTTCAGGTGACGTAGGGACCCAGTACTTC. The rearrangement joins TRBV27 to TRBJ2-5; D gene uncertain. Trimming removed 4 bases at V and 7 bases at J, with 13 bases between. The CDR3 is 13 amino acids. CDR1 and CDR2 from the germline V gene are MNHEY and SMNVEV (reference sequence).